Listed below are T cell receptor beta chains from one sample, sequenced in a study of blood T cell repertoires in COVID-19. Assay used: immunoSEQ multiplex PCR; TCRdb lists only in-frame clones, some missing. Here the sample spans about 29,000 clones, 70% to 90% being singletons. The sample comprised peripheral blood. These receptors were obtained from a human donor with active COVID-19. The donor label of this sample is uncertain. Both conserved end residues are part of each CDR3. The size field is filled for only some rows; it gives once, few, many or a size class.

>TRBJ2-5|-|TRBV3-1/TRBV3-2
CASSQVDALETQYF
>TRBJ1-2|-|TRBV6-5
CASSYSSPFYGYTF
>TRBJ1-1|-|TRBV7-9
CASSEAGNTEAFF
>TRBJ2-7|-|TRBV7-2
CASSLGRRTKTYEQYF
>TRBJ2-5|-|TRBV5-1
CASSSAGGTSGRAHF
>TRBJ1-2|-|TRBV5-4
CASSLDRGYGYTF
>TRBJ1-2|-|TRBV24-1
CATADSGGGYTF
>TRBJ2-2|-|TRBV3-1/TRBV3-2
CASSQELANTGELFF
>TRBJ1-2|-|TRBV6-2/TRBV6-3
CASSYSRNYGYTF
>TRBJ2-3|once|TRBV5-1
CASSTGQGGDTQYF
>TRBJ2-2|-|TRBV21-1
CASGPPPSDPGELFF
>TRBJ2-3|-|TRBV18
CASSPSRRGGSTDTQYF
>TRBJ2-3|-|TRBV12-3/TRBV12-4
CASSSSGDTQYF
>TRBJ2-1|-|TRBV11-2
CASSFRSRVAGQHNEQFF
>TRBJ2-7|-|TRBV10-3
CAISESRGQGDEQYF
>TRBJ2-3|-|TRBV7-3
CASSPGAGAGPDTQYF
>TRBJ2-5|-|TRBV21-1
CASSKVLAGDQETQYF
>TRBJ2-3|-|TRBV7-9
CASSFSGGRGTDTQYF
>TRBJ1-5|few|TRBV4-1
CASSQSRDRAYQPQHF
>TRBJ1-4|-|TRBV7-6
CASSSTGGANEKLFF
>TRBJ2-7|-|TRBV9
CASSPGGQGFYEQYF
>TRBJ2-1|-|TRBV7-2
CASSQTASSYNEQFF
>TRBJ2-7|-|TRBV7-2
CASSLGGGSYEQYF
>TRBJ1-3|once|TRBV13
CASSSQGKGISGNTIYF
>TRBJ2-5|-|TRBV7-2
CASSLRSLGAQETQYF
>TRBJ2-5|-|TRBV5-1
CASRGLQETQYF
>TRBJ1-6|-|TRBV28
CASLEEGRRLSPLHF
>TRBJ1-6|-|TRBV5-6
CASRFGQGLNSPLHF
>TRBJ2-5|-|TRBV25-1
CASSDPGQGEETQYF
>TRBJ1-1|-|TRBV6-6
CASSLHPGHRNTEAFF
>TRBJ1-1|-|TRBV2
CASSRDSSTEAFF
>TRBJ2-1|-|TRBV10-1
CASSAGQRVSYNEQFF
>TRBJ2-5|once|TRBV7-2
CASSLAGGTQYF
>TRBJ2-3|-|TRBV28
CASSSSGQGPDTQYF
>TRBJ2-7|-|TRBV12-5
CASGLRQGDILSSYEQYF
>TRBJ2-1|-|TRBV6-1
CASSEADRVGYNEQFF
>TRBJ1-2|-|TRBV28
CASIDSSNYGYTF
>TRBJ2-1|-|TRBV20-1
CSACELADSYNEQFF
>TRBJ2-5|-|TRBV5-1
CASSLTEYQETQYF
>TRBJ2-1|medium-sized|TRBV10-3
CAIRYSQLYNEQFF
>TRBJ2-7|few|TRBV6-6
CATRDRHYEQYF
>TRBJ1-4|once|TRBV7-9
CASSLDGGVVEKLFF
>TRBJ2-2|-|TRBV19
CASSIGQASGELFF
>TRBJ2-7|-|TRBV6-2/TRBV6-3
CASSYLGAGTSGKEPYEQYF
>TRBJ2-3|-|TRBV20-1
CSASAQDTQYF
>TRBJ2-2|once|TRBV19
CASGTGGFNTGELFF
>TRBJ2-7|-|TRBV4-1
CASSQRGGTGRIYEQYF
>TRBJ2-7|few|TRBV28
CASQLSGNQNYEQYF
>TRBJ2-2|-|TRBV11-2
CASSFSGTGTGTGELFF
>TRBJ2-1|once|TRBV7-2
CASSLDRTGSDEQFF
>TRBJ2-3|-|TRBV6-4
CASSDAAGGITDTQYF
>TRBJ2-7|-|TRBV21-1
CASSGGSAANYEQYF